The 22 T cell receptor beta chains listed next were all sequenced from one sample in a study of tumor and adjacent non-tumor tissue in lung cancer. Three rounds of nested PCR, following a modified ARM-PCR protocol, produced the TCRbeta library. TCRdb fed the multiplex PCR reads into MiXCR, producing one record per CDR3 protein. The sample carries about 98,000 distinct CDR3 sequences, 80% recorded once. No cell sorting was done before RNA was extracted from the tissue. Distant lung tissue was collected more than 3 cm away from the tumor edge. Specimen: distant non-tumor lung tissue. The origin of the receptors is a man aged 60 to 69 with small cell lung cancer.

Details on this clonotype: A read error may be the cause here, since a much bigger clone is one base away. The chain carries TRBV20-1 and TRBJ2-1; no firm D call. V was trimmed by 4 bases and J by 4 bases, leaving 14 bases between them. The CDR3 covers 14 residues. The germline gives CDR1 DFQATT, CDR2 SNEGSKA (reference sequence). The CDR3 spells CSAIRIPRYNEQFF. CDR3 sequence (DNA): TGCAGTGCTATCCGGATACCCCGTTACAATGAGCAGTTCTTC.

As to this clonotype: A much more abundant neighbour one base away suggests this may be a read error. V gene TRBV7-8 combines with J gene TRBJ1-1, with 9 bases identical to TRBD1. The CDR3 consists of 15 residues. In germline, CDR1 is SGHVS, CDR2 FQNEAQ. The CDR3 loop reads CANSSGQGKGTEAFF. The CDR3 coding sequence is TGTGCCAACAGCTCAGGACAGGGGAAGGGCACTGAAGCTTTCTTT.

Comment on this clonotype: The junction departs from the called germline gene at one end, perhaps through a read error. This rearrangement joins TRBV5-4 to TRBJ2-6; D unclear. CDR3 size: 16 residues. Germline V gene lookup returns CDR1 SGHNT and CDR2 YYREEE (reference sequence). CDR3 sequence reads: CASSLFRAPGANVLTF. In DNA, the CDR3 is TGTGCAAGCAGCTTGTTTAGAGCACCTGGGGCCAACGTCCTGACTTTC.

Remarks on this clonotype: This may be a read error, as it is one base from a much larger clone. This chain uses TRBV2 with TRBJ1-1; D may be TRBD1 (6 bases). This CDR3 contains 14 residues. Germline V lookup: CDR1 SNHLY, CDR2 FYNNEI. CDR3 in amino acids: CGSSVNGRGAEAFF. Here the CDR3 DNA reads TGTGGCAGCAGTGTGAATGGCAGGGGAGCTGAAGCTTTCTTT.

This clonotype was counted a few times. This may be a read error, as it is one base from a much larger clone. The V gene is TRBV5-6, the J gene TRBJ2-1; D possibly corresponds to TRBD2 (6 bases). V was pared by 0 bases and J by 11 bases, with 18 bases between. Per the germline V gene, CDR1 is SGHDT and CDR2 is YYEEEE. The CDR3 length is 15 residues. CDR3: CASSLDVQTGVKQFF. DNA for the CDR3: TGTGCCAGCAGCTTGGATGTGCAGACGGGGGTTAAGCAGTTCTTC.

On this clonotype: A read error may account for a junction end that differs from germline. The CDR3 loop reads CSASKYPLGGNSYKEQFF. Written as DNA, the CDR3 is TGCAGTGCTAGTAAATACCCCCTGGGCGGTAACTCCTACAAAGAGCAGTTCTTC. The J gene is TRBJ2-1, the V gene TRBV20-1; D unclear. Germline values: CDR1 DFQATT, CDR2 SNEGSKA (reference sequence). This CDR3 is built from 18 residues.

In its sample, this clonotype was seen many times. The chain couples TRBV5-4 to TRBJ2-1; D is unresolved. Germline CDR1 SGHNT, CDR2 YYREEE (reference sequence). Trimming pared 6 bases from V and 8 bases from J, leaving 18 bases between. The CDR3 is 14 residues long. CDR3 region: CASKAGGPLDEQFF. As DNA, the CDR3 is TGTGCCAGCAAAGCTGGCGGCCCCTTGGATGAGCAGTTCTTC.

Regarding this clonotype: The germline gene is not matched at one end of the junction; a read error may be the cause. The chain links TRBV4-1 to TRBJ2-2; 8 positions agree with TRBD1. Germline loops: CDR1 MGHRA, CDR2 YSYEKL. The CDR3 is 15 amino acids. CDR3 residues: CANSNRGAYTGEMFF. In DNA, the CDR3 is TGCGCCAACAGCAACAGGGGGGCCTATACCGGGGAGATGTTTTTT.

This CDR3 is CAINYLNQGEVYV. The CDR3 nucleotides read TGTGCCATCAATTACTTGAACCAGGGGGAAGTGTACGTC. The chain joins TRBV6-5 to TRBJ2-7; 7 bases map to TRBD1. V trimming: 10 bases; J trimming: 12 bases; junction bases outside the gene matches: 18. Germline V CDR1 and CDR2: MNHEY, SVGAGI. This CDR3 region has 13 residues.

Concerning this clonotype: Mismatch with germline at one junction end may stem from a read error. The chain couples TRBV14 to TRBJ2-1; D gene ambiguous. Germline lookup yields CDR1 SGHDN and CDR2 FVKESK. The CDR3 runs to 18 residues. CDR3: CASNQDIVPDKPYNEQFF. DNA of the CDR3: TGTGCCAGCAACCAAGATATCGTCCCGGATAAACCCTACAATGAGCAGTTCTTC.

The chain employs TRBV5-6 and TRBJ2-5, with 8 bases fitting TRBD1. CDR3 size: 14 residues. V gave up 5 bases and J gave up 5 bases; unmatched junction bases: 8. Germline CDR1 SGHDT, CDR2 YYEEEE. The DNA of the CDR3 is TGTGCCAGCAGTCGAGGACAGGGCGCCGAGACCCAGTACTTC. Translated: CASSRGQGAETQYF.

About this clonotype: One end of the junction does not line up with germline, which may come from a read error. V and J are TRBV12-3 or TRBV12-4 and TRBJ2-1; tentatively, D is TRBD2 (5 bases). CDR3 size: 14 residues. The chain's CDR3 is CGSTLWGREGEQFF. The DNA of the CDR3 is TGTGGCAGCACTCTCTGGGGAAGAGAGGGTGAGCAGTTCTTC.

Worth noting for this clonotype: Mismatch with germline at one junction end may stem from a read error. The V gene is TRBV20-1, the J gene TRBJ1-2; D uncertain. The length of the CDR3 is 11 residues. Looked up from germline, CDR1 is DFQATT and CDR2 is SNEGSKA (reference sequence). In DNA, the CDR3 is TGTAGTGCTAAAATCGACTATGTCTACACCTTC. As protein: CSAKIDYVYTF.

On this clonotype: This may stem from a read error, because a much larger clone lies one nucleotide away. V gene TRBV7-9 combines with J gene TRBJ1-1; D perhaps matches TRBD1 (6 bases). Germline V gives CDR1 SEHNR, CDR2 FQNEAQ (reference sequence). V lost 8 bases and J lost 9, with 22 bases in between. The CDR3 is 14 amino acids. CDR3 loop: CASVSLLGGTKAFF. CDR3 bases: TGTGCCAGCGTATCTCTATTAGGGGGGACTAAAGCTTTCTTT.

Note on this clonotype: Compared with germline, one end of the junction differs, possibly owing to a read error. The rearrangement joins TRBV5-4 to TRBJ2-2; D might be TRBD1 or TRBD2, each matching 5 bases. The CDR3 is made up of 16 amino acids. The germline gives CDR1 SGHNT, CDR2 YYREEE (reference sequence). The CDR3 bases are TGTGCCTGCAGCTTGCGTGGGATAGGGACCACCGGGGAGCTGTTTTTT. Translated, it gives CACSLRGIGTTGELFF.

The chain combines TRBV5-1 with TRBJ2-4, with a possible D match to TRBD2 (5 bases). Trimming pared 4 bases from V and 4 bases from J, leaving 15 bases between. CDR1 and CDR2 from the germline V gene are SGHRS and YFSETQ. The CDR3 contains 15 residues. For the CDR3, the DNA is TGCGCCAGCAGCGGGATTAGCGAGAGAAAAAACATTCAGTACTTC. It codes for CASSGISERKNIQYF.

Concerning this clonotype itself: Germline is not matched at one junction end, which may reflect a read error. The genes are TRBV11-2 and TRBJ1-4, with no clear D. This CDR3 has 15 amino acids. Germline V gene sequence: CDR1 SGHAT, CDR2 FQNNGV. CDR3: CASSQFDGLSEKLFF. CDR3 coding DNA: TGTGCGAGCAGCCAGTTTGATGGGTTGAGTGAAAAACTGTTTTTT.

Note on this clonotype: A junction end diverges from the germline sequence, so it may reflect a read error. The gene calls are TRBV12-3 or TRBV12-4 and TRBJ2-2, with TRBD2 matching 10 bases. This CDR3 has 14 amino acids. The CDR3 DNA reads TGTGCCAGCACCACTCTAGCGGGGGCAGGGGAGTTGCTTTTT. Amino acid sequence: CASTTLAGAGELLF.

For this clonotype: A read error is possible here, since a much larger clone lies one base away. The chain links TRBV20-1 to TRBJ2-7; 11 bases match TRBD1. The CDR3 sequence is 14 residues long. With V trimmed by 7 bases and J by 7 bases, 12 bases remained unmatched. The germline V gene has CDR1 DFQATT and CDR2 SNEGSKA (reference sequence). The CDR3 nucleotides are TGCAGTGGGGCTGGACAGGGGGCTTCAGAGGAGCAGTACTTC. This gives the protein CSGAGQGASEEQYF.

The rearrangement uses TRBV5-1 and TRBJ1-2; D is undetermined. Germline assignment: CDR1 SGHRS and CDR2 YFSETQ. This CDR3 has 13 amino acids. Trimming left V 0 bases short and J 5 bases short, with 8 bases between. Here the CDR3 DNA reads TGCGCCAGCAGCTTGGACGGCAAGTATGGCTACACCTTC. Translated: CASSLDGKYGYTF. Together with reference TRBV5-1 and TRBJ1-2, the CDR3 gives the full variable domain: KAGVTQTPRYLIKTRGQQVTLSCSPISGHRSVSWYQQTPGQGLQFLFEYFSETQRNKGNFPGRFSGRQFSNSRSEMNVSTLELGDSALYLCASSLDGKYGYTFGSGTRLTVV.

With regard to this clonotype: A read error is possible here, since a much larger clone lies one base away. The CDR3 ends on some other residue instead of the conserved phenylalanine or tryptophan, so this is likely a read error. The CDR3 sequence: CASSQASGSGGTQYI. The DNA of the CDR3 is TGTGCCAGCAGCCAAGCTAGCGGGAGTGGCGGTACGCAGTATATT. The genes are TRBV7-8 and TRBJ2-3; 10 bases are a match to TRBD2. CDR3 length equals 15 residues. Germline CDR1 and CDR2: SGHVS and FQNEAQ. The trim removed 5 bases at V and 8 bases at J, leaving 10 bases unmatched.

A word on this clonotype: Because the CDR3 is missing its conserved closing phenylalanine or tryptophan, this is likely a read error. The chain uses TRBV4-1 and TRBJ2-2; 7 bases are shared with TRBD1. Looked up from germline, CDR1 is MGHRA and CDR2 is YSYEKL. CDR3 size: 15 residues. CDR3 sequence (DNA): TGCGCCAGCAGCAGCAGGGGGTCCTATACCGTGGAGCTGTTTTGT. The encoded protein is CASSSRGSYTVELFC.